This TCR delta chain is from a study of γδ T cells in repeated Plasmodium falciparum infection. This clone was counted only a few times. A far larger clone is one nucleotide away, so this likely arose from a read error. Other DNA sequences of this sample code for an identical CDR3. TCRdb reapplied CATT to the multiplex PCR reads. The sample gives tens of thousands of delta-chain clones, about 1.6% of which show up once; 8.5% to 10% is in the top ten. The sequencing input was gamma-delta T cells from blood. This clonotype was sampled from a pool of human donors (malaria-infected and uninfected, not separated).

Here the CDR3 reads CACVSLGTRGPDKLIF. In nucleotides, the CDR3 is TGTGCCTGTGTGAGTCTAGGTACGAGAGGTCCCGATAAACTCATCTTT. The chain combines TRDV2 with TRDJ1; no definite D call. TCRdb does not report a J gene; here it was assigned by matching the DNA to germline references. CDR3 length: 16 amino acids. The V gene's germline CDR1 is GEAIGNYY and CDR2 EKD. Trimming shortened V by 5 bases and J by 3 bases, and 21 bases separated the two germline ends.